A selection of T cell receptor beta chains follows, all from one sample in a study of blood T cell repertoires in COVID-19. The data were produced by immunoSEQ multiplex PCR, yet TCRdb's version contains in-frame clones alone and is incomplete. Seen here are roughly 320,000 clones, around 90% observed once, and the top ten hold over 5%. Sequencing was done on a sample of peripheral blood. The receptor source for this set is a woman aged 50 to 65 with COVID-19, enrolled during active disease. Each CDR3 is given with its conserved first and last residue. A D gene is named only where the DNA matches it firmly. Clone size is stated in some rows and not others, as once, few, many or a class when expanded.

size	D	length	J	V	CDR3	DNA
.	TRBD1	12	TRBJ1-1	TRBV2	CASRTGNTEAFF	TGTGCCAGTCGGACAGGGAACACTGAAGCTTTCTTT
.	TRBD2	19	TRBJ2-4	TRBV6-6	CASSPRVAGVSTNKNIQYF	TGTGCCAGCAGTCCCCGAGTGGCGGGGGTCTCCACCAACAAAAACATTCAGTACTTC
.	.	14	TRBJ2-2	TRBV14	CASSQDLRASELFF	TGTGCCAGCAGCCAAGATCTGAGGGCGTCAGAGCTGTTTTTT
once	.	15	TRBJ1-1	TRBV11-2	CATSARGELNTEAFF	TGTGCCACCTCAGCCCGGGGAGAGTTGAACACTGAAGCTTTCTTT
.	.	14	TRBJ2-2	TRBV6-5	CASSYSPVTGELFF	TGTGCCAGCAGTTACTCGCCAGTCACCGGGGAGCTGTTTTTT
once	.	15	TRBJ2-2	TRBV6-4	CASSRTTLTTGELFF	TGTGCCAGCAGTAGGACTACCCTCACAACCGGGGAGCTGTTTTTT
once	TRBD2	15	TRBJ2-1	TRBV5-1	CASSLDSGANNEQFF	TGCGCCAGCAGCTTGGACAGCGGGGCTAACAATGAGCAGTTCTTC
once	.	13	TRBJ1-2	TRBV7-2	CASSRVQGIGYTF	TGTGCCAGCAGCCGGGTCCAGGGTATAGGCTACACCTTC
.	.	15	TRBJ1-1	TRBV7-9	CASSLPRRGNTEAFF	TGTGCCAGCAGCTTACCCCGCAGGGGGAACACTGAAGCTTTCTTT
.	.	14	TRBJ2-3	TRBV9	CASSVGGAGDTQYF	TGTGCCAGCAGCGTAGGCGGGGCCGGGGATACGCAGTATTTT
once	.	14	TRBJ1-5	TRBV29-1	CSVYTGGGNQPQHF	TGCAGCGTATATACAGGAGGGGGCAATCAGCCCCAGCATTTT
.	.	15	TRBJ1-2	TRBV5-5	CASSLWAATNYGYTF	TGTGCCAGCAGCTTGTGGGCAGCCACTAACTATGGCTACACCTTC
.	.	16	TRBJ2-7	TRBV10-3	CAISESIYTGSSEQYF	TGTGCCATCAGTGAGTCGATCTATACAGGGAGCTCCGAGCAGTACTTC
.	.	13	TRBJ2-5	TRBV28	CASSGYRGGAQYF	TGTGCCAGCAGTGGCTACAGGGGGGGGGCCCAGTACTTC
.	TRBD2	15	TRBJ2-2	TRBV30	CAWSVLAGGPIELFF	TGTGCCTGGAGTGTATTAGCGGGAGGGCCTATTGAGCTGTTTTTT
.	TRBD2	15	TRBJ2-7	TRBV7-9	CASSPGLAGAREQYF	TGTGCCAGCAGCCCCGGACTAGCGGGAGCGAGGGAGCAGTACTTC